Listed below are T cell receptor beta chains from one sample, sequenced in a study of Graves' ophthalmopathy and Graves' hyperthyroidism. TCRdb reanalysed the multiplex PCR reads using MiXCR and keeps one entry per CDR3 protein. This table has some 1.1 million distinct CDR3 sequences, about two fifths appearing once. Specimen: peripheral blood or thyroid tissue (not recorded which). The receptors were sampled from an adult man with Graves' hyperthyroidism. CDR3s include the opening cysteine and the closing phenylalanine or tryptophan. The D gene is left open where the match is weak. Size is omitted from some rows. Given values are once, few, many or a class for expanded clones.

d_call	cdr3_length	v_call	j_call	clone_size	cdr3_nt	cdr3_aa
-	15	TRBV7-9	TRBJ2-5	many	TGTGCCAGCAGCTTAAATCGTGCGTACCAAGAGACCCAGTACTTC	CASSLNRAYQETQYF
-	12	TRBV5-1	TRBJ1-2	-	TGCGCCAGCAGCTGGGAAACTGGTGGCTACACCTTC	CASSWETGGYTF
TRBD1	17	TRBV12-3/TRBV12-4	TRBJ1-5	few	TGTGCCAGCAGGCAAGGACAGGGGATAGCCCACAATCAGCCCCAGCATTTT	CASRQGQGIAHNQPQHF
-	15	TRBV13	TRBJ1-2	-	TGTGCCAGCAGCTTCCAGGTGGGACAAAACTATGGCTACACCTTC	CASSFQVGQNYGYTF
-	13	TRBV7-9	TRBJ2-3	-	TGTGCCAGCAGCCCCCCACTGTCCGATACGCAGTATTTT	CASSPPLSDTQYF
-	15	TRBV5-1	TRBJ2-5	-	TGCGCCAGCAGCTTGGATATCCAGGGCGGGGAGACCCAGTACTTC	CASSLDIQGGETQYF
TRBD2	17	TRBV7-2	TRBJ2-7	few	TGTGCCAGCAGCTCTAGGGGACTAGCGGGACCCACTGGCGAGCAGTACTTC	CASSSRGLAGPTGEQYF
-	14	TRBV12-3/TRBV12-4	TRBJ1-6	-	TGTGCCAGCAGTTTAAGGCAGGGAGTATCACCCCTCCACTTT	CASSLRQGVSPLHF
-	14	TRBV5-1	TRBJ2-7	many	TGCGCCAGCAGCTTGGCCGAGGGGACTTACGAGCAGTACTTC	CASSLAEGTYEQYF
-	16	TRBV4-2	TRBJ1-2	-	TGTGCCAGCAGCCCACGCGAGACGGGGGGTGGCTATGGCTACACCTTC	CASSPRETGGGYGYTF
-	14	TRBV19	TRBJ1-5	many	TGTGCCAGTAGTCCCGCAGTTAGCAATCAGCCCCAGCATTTT	CASSPAVSNQPQHF
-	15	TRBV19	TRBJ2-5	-	TGTGCCAGTAGTATGCTTAAGGACAGTCAAGAGACCCAGTACTTC	CASSMLKDSQETQYF
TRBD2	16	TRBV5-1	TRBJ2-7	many	TGCGCCAGCAGCTTGGGGACTAGCGGGTCCTCCTACGAGCAGTACTTC	CASSLGTSGSSYEQYF
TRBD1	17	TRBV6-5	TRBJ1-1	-	TGTGCCAGCAGTGGACAGGGGGCGGCTTCCCGGCACACTGAAGCTTTCTTT	CASSGQGAASRHTEAFF
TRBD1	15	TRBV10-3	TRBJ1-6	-	TGTGCCATCAGTGATACAGGACAGGGGAGGGCACCCCTCCACTTT	CAISDTGQGRAPLHF
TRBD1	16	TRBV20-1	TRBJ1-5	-	TGCAGTGCTAGAGCACTGGGACAGGGAGGCAATCAGCCCCAGCATTTT	CSARALGQGGNQPQHF
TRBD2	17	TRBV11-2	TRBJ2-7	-	TGTGCCAGCAGCTTAGCCCTCCTAGCGGGGGGGCCCAACGAGCAGTACTTC	CASSLALLAGGPNEQYF
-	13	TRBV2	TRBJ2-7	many	TGTGCCAGCGGACTCCACCGAACCTACGAGCAGTACTTC	CASGLHRTYEQYF
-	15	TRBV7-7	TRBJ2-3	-	TGTGCCAGCACCATGGGGACGGCTAGCACAGATACGCAGTATTTT	CASTMGTASTDTQYF
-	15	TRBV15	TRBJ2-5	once	TGTGCCACCAGCAGCCCGCGGACTCGGGGGGAGACCCAGTACTTC	CATSSPRTRGETQYF
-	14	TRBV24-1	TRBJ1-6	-	TGTGCCACCAGTTTATCAGGATCTAATTCACCCCTCCACTTT	CATSLSGSNSPLHF
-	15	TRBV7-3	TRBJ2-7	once	TGTGCCAGCAGCTTACAGGGAGCGAAATCCTACGAGCAGTACTTC	CASSLQGAKSYEQYF
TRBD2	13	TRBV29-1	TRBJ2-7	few	TGCAGCGTTGACGGGACTAGCGGGAACGAGCAGTACTTC	CSVDGTSGNEQYF
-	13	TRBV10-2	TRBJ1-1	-	TGTGCTAGTGGAGCTAGTGGGAACACTGAAGCTTTCTTT	CASGASGNTEAFF
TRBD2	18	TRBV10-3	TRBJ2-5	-	TGTGCCATCAGTACCATCTTGGGAGGGCCAGTAGGACAAGAGACCCAGTACTTC	CAISTILGGPVGQETQYF
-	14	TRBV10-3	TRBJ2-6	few	TGTGCCATCAGTAGGGAGACTGGGGCCAACGTCCTGACTTTC	CAISRETGANVLTF
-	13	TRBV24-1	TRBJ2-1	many	TGTGCCACCAGCCTCCCCGGACTCAATGAGCAGTTCTTC	CATSLPGLNEQFF
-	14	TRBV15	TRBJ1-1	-	TGTGCCGCCAGCAGCCAAGATAGGGTCACTGAAGCTTTCTTT	CAASSQDRVTEAFF
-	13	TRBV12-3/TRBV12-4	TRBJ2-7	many	TGTGCCAGCAGTTTTGTGGGGGTCGACGAGCAGTACTTC	CASSFVGVDEQYF